This T cell receptor (beta chain) was sequenced for a study of OX40 agonist ivuxolimab in advanced cancers. Study-wide points: More expanded clones were found, on average, in CD8+ than in CD4+ T cells.

Regarding this clone: No antigen is known for it.

Trimming shortened V by 4 bases and J by 2 bases, and 8 bases separated the two germline ends. Germline V lookup: CDR1 MNHEY, CDR2 SVGAGI. This CDR3 is built from 13 residues. The method was immunoSEQ multiplex PCR; TCRdb's version includes in-frame clones alone and lacks a portion of them. The sample consists of more than 45,000 clones, approximately 79% of them appearing once. The sample consisted of CD4+ or CD8+ T cells sorted from blood, taken in a trial of the OX40 agonist ivuxolimab. The rearrangement joins TRBV6-5 to TRBJ1-1; D perhaps matches TRBD1 (5 bases). This receptor was taken from an adult with an advanced solid tumor such as melanoma, head and neck, liver or kidney cancer. The DNA for the CDR3 is TGTGCCAGCAGTTTCCAGGGCAACACTGAAGCTTTCTTT. Its translation: CASSFQGNTEAFF.